This T cell receptor beta chain originates from a study of T cell responses to AZD1222 COVID-19 vaccine. Background on the study: Pooling of second doses given at about 4 or about 12 weeks was done. Study-level findings and limits: Across spike, vaccine-associated CD4 TCRs were found, dominant at 160-218 and 743-854. Of the AZD1222 recipients, only six or seven were seropositive at baseline.

This clone has a handful of counts. Its target is not known. Produced via immunoSEQ multiplex PCR; TCRdb's table is partial and in-frame only. The sample carries more than 85,000 clones, roughly 89% recorded once. The length of the CDR3 is 14 residues. V shed 6 bases and J shed 4 bases, with 15 bases lying between them. Germline CDR1 and CDR2: LNHNV and YYDKDF (reference sequence). The sequencing here drew on peripheral blood, taken on day 0 of AZD1222 vaccination. The chain carries TRBV15 and TRBJ1-2, with D maybe TRBD1 (5 bases). The sequence derives from an adult in good health. As DNA, the CDR3 is TGTGCCACCAGAACGGGGGGGTCCCGCTATGGCTACACCTTC. It translates to CATRTGGSRYGYTF.